This TCR beta chain was captured in a study of cytomegalovirus exposure and HLA in healthy donors. PCR used 60 Vbeta primers and 13 Jbeta primers. Repertoires were generated with immunoSEQ multiplex PCR, while TCRdb's copy carries only in-frame clones and drops some. The sample has about 120,000 clones, around 62% seen once; the top ten hold 8.5% to 9.5%. Per the germline V gene, CDR1 is SEHNR and CDR2 is FQNEAQ (reference sequence). The CDR3 loop spans 14 amino acids. V was clipped by 6 bases and J by 2 bases; unmatched bases: 6. The rearrangement links TRBV7-9 to TRBJ1-1; 7 nucleotides agree with TRBD1. The sequence derives from a woman in her thirties or forties in good health and CMV-seropositive. Sequencing was done on a sample of PBMCs. The DNA of the CDR3 is TGTGCCAGCAGTCCGACAGGGCGCAACACTGAAGCTTTCTTT. Amino acids: CASSPTGRNTEAFF.